This T cell receptor beta chain was identified during a study of blood T cell repertoires in COVID-19. In the study overall: Sources were T cells, B-cell-depleted T cells, or PBMCs; the material itself was cDNA or gDNA.

Germline CDR1 MNHNY, CDR2 SVGAGI (reference sequence). V gave up 4 bases and J gave up 3 bases; unmatched junction bases: 4. The CDR3 extends over 15 amino acids. Clones were read by immunoSEQ multiplex PCR, and TCRdb kept only the in-frame ones, dropping some. The sample lists 100,000 to 120,000 clones; 82% were seen once. Sequences were obtained from peripheral blood. The chain couples TRBV6-6 to TRBJ1-3; 9 bases are shared with TRBD1. This clonotype was obtained from a woman aged 60-75 years with acute or convalescent COVID-19. The CDR3 DNA sequence: TGTGCCAGCAGTTCACAGGGGGCTGGTGGAAACACCATATATTTT. It yields the protein CASSSQGAGGNTIYF.